The rows below give T cell receptor beta chains drawn from one sample of a study of blood T cell repertoires in COVID-19. Some clones are missing from TCRdb's copy, which holds only in-frame ones; the method was immunoSEQ multiplex PCR. The sample records some 89,000 clones, 90% being singletons. The specimen sequenced was peripheral blood. These receptors were taken from a man between 60 and 70 years old with acute or convalescent COVID-19. Both conserved end residues are part of each CDR3. The D gene is left open where the match is weak. Clone sizes are given selectively: once, few, many, or a class where the clone is expanded.

TRBJ1-6 - - TRBV11-2 TGTGCCAGCAGCTTAGAGAGGGTATCACCCCTCCACTTT CASSLERVSPLHF
TRBJ2-3 TRBD2 - TRBV19 TGTGCCAGTAGTATAGGGGTGGCTAGCGGGTTCACAGATACGCAGTATTTT CASSIGVASGFTDTQYF
TRBJ1-4 TRBD1 - TRBV18 TGTGCCAGCTCACCAGCGCAGGGGGCTCTTACTAATGAAAAACTGTTTTTT CASSPAQGALTNEKLFF
TRBJ1-1 TRBD1 - TRBV10-3 TGTGCCATCAGTGACACAGGGGGCAACACTGAAGCTTTCTTT CAISDTGGNTEAFF
TRBJ1-1 - - TRBV27 TGTGCCAGCAGTTTAGATAGGGGCTGGACCACTGAAGCTTTCTTT CASSLDRGWTTEAFF
TRBJ1-4 - - TRBV5-1 TGCGCCAGCAGCGCCGGGAGCCTATCAACTAATGAAAAACTGTTTTTT CASSAGSLSTNEKLFF
TRBJ2-7 - - TRBV5-1 TGCGCCAGCAGCCCTTCGAACAACGAGCAGTACTTC CASSPSNNEQYF
TRBJ1-4 TRBD1 - TRBV11-2 TGTGCCAGCAGCGCCGATGGTACAGGGGGCGAAAAACTGTTTTTT CASSADGTGGEKLFF
TRBJ1-4 - - TRBV7-9 TGTGCCAGCAGCCTGAATGAAAAACTGTTTTTT CASSLNEKLFF
TRBJ1-5 TRBD1 - TRBV2 TGTGCCAGCAGGATTACGGACAGGGACCATCAGCCCCAGCATTTT CASRITDRDHQPQHF
TRBJ1-1 - once TRBV12-5 TGTGCTAGTGGAATCAGGGAGGACACTGAAGCTTTCTTT CASGIREDTEAFF
TRBJ2-3 TRBD1 once TRBV5-1 TGCGCCAGCAGCTTGGTGACGACCGGGACAGGCCCCACAGATACGCAGTATTTT CASSLVTTGTGPTDTQYF
TRBJ2-4 - - TRBV7-9 TGTGCCAGCAGCTTAAACAACAGCCTTACCTCGTACTTC CASSLNNSLTSYF
TRBJ1-1 - few TRBV11-2 TGTGCCAGCAGCCCAACGGGGCGGGGCACTGAAGCTTTCTTT CASSPTGRGTEAFF
TRBJ1-2 - - TRBV3-1/TRBV3-2 TGTGCCAGCAGCCAAGCGGAGGTGTGGCTAGGATATGGCTACACCTTC CASSQAEVWLGYGYTF
TRBJ1-4 - - TRBV9 TGTGCCAGCAGCCTTCCGGGATCGGAAAAACTGTTTTTT CASSLPGSEKLFF
TRBJ1-2 - - TRBV11-2 TGTGCCAGCAGCTTAGAACGGTCAGGAGGCGGCTACACCTTC CASSLERSGGGYTF
TRBJ1-1 - few TRBV6-5 TGTGCCAGCAACTTCCAAGCCCCTAACACTGAAGCTTTCTTT CASNFQAPNTEAFF
TRBJ2-5 TRBD1 - TRBV2 TGTGCCAGCAGCTTACAGGGGGAAGAGACCCAGTACTTC CASSLQGEETQYF
TRBJ1-3 - - TRBV7-2 TGTGCCAGCAGCTTAGAGGGTTGGGGGAGGGGAAACACCATATATTTT CASSLEGWGRGNTIYF
TRBJ1-6 - - TRBV18 TGTGCCAGCTCACTAGCCGCGAATTCACCCCTCCACTTT CASSLAANSPLHF
TRBJ1-1 TRBD1 - TRBV7-9 TGTGCCAGCAGCCTAGACAGGGGCCCGAACACTGAAGCTTTCTTT CASSLDRGPNTEAFF
TRBJ2-1 - once TRBV11-2 TGTGCCAGCAGCCCGACTATCGAGCCCCCCTACAATGAGCAGTTCTTC CASSPTIEPPYNEQFF
TRBJ2-3 TRBD2 - TRBV3-1/TRBV3-2 TGTGCCAGCAGCCGAGCGGGGAGCTTCACAGATACGCAGTATTTT CASSRAGSFTDTQYF
TRBJ2-3 - - TRBV14 TGTGCCAGCAGCCGGGGAGGTACGCAGTATTTT CASSRGGTQYF
TRBJ1-6 - - TRBV28 TGTGCCAGCAGTCTACCGACGGGAAATTCACCCCTCCACTTT CASSLPTGNSPLHF
TRBJ1-2 TRBD1 - TRBV6-5 TGTGCCAGCAGACAGGGGAACTCGTTATATGGCTACACCTTC CASRQGNSLYGYTF
TRBJ1-5 TRBD1 once TRBV29-1 TGCAGCGTACGACAGGGGGATTTGGATCAGCCCCAGCATTTT CSVRQGDLDQPQHF
TRBJ1-2 - - TRBV9 TGTGCCAGCGGACGTGAGACAGTAAACTATGGCTACACCTTC CASGRETVNYGYTF
TRBJ2-5 TRBD2 - TRBV4-1 TGCGCCAGCAGCCAAACGTTGACTAGCGGGGGGGCGGAGACCCAGTACTTC CASSQTLTSGGAETQYF
TRBJ2-5 - - TRBV5-4 TGTGCCAGCAGCTTGGGGGACTACCAAGAGACCCAGTACTTC CASSLGDYQETQYF
TRBJ1-2 - - TRBV28 TGTGCCAGCAGTTTATCCCTATCGACAGACGCTGGCTACACCTTC CASSLSLSTDAGYTF
TRBJ1-5 - - TRBV7-2 TGTGCCAGCAGCTTGCCAGGGTATCAGCCCCAGCATTTT CASSLPGYQPQHF
TRBJ1-5 TRBD1 few TRBV19 TGTGCCAGTAGTACCCGGGACAGAGAATCAGGGGCCCAGCATTTT CASSTRDRESGAQHF
TRBJ1-3 - - TRBV5-1 TGCGCCAGCAGCTTGGCCCGGGGGGCCCTACTATATTGGGGGAGGGATTTCTCTGGAAACACCATATATTTT CASSLARGALLYWGRDFSGNTIYF
TRBJ1-2 - - TRBV3-1/TRBV3-2 TGTGCCAGCAGCCAAGATAGGCACGGAGGCTATGGCTACACCTTC CASSQDRHGGYGYTF
TRBJ2-2 - - TRBV10-3 TGTGCCATCAGTGTGGGGCCCAACACCGGGGAGCTGTTTTTT CAISVGPNTGELFF
TRBJ1-2 TRBD1 - TRBV19 TGTGCCAGTATAATATCCGGGACAGACTATGGCTACACCTTC CASIISGTDYGYTF
TRBJ1-1 - - TRBV19 TGTGCCAGTAGATCCCAGGGCGCGAACACTGAAGCTTTCTTT CASRSQGANTEAFF
TRBJ1-6 TRBD1 once TRBV10-3 TGTGCCACCCGACAGGGGTCCTATAATTCACCCCTCCACTTT CATRQGSYNSPLHF
TRBJ2-3 TRBD2 - TRBV30 TGTGCCTGGAGCGCACAGACTAGCGGGGGTACAGATACGCAGTATTTT CAWSAQTSGGTDTQYF